This entry lists 13 T cell receptor beta chains sequenced from one sample in a study of cytomegalovirus exposure and HLA in healthy donors (dated by TCRdb to 2016 to 2017). The library was produced with the immunoSEQ multiplex PCR assay. For the multiplex PCR, a mixture combining 60 forward primers for TCR Vbeta segments and 13 reverse primers for TCR Jbeta segments was used. The table was pulled from immuneACCESS by TCRdb, which kept in-frame rearrangements only. Such tables lose some clones; where checked, under half of the loss comes from unresolved V genes, and the rest has no known cause. A total of around 170,000 clones appear in this sample, over 70% of them only once. The ten top clones hold about 1.5% of the sample. Sequencing was done on a sample of PBMCs. The source of these receptors is a man aged 45 to 65 in good health and CMV-seropositive.

Only one count was recorded for this clone. CDR3 residues: CASSLGTGGNTGELFF. CDR3 nucleotide sequence: TGCGCCAGCAGCTTGGGGACAGGGGGCAACACCGGGGAGCTGTTTTTT. The chain recombines TRBV5-1 with TRBJ2-2; 11 bases map to TRBD1. CDR3 length: 16 amino acids. Trimming cost V 0 bases and J 2 bases; bases outside gene matches: 0. In germline, CDR1 is SGHRS, CDR2 YFSETQ.

This chain connects TRBV5-1 to TRBJ1-2, with D possibly matching TRBD1 (5 bases). V lost 1 base and J lost 4, with 8 bases in between. The CDR3 runs 13 residues. In germline, CDR1 is SGHRS, CDR2 YFSETQ. DNA of the CDR3: TGCGCCAGCAGCTTGATGGGGCTCTATGGCTACACCTTC. Its protein is CASSLMGLYGYTF.

The chain is built from TRBV5-1 and TRBJ1-1; a possible D gene is TRBD1 (5 bases). CDR1 SGHRS and CDR2 YFSETQ come from the germline V gene. V lost 6 bases, J lost 0 bases, and 12 bases lay in between. This CDR3 comprises 14 residues. The CDR3 reads CASTQGSLNTEAFF. DNA of the CDR3: TGCGCCAGCACGCAGGGCAGCTTGAACACTGAAGCTTTCTTT.

This clone was seen a few times. The rearrangement uses TRBV11-2 and TRBJ2-5, with unresolved D. Trimming cost V 5 bases and J 5 bases, with 15 bases left between them. Germline lookup yields CDR1 SGHAT and CDR2 FQNNGV. CDR3 length: 14 residues. The CDR3 protein is CASSPRARLETQYF. CDR3 nucleotide sequence: TGTGCCAGCAGCCCCCGCGCGAGATTGGAGACCCAGTACTTC.

V gene TRBV6-6 combines with J gene TRBJ2-1, with 7 positions matching TRBD2. Germline CDR1 reads MNHNY; CDR2 reads SVGAGI (reference sequence). This CDR3 has 15 residues. V lost 2 bases, J lost 7 bases, and 8 bases stayed unmatched. This chain's CDR3 is CASSYGSSGSNEQFF. The CDR3 region has the DNA TGTGCCAGCAGTTACGGGTCTAGCGGTTCAAATGAGCAGTTCTTC.

V and J are TRBV6-6 and TRBJ1-1, with no clear D. CDR1 is MNHNY, CDR2 SVGAGI, per germline (reference sequence). The ends were cut back, 0 bases at V and 9 bases at J, with 8 bases in the middle. The CDR3 runs to 12 residues. The CDR3 DNA reads TGTGCCAGCAGTTACTCTGGGCAGCAAGCTTTCTTT. It yields the protein CASSYSGQQAFF.

The J gene is TRBJ2-1, the V gene TRBV7-2; 9 bases map to TRBD2. The CDR3 has 15 residues. Trimming at V came to 5 bases and at J to 2 bases, leaving 4 bases not matched to a gene. Per germline, CDR1 SGHTA and CDR2 FQGNSA. This CDR3 is CASSRGLAPYNEQFF. The CDR3 nucleotides read TGTGCCAGCAGCCGGGGACTAGCTCCCTACAATGAGCAGTTCTTC.

In its sample, this clone was seen a few times. The V call is TRBV6-6, the J call TRBJ1-5; D is undetermined. Trimming left V 5 bases short and J 3 bases short, with 14 bases between. CDR1 is MNHNY and CDR2 is SVGAGI in the germline V gene (reference sequence). This CDR3 comprises 15 residues. The CDR3 sequence is CASSPPTRYNQPQHF. Written as DNA, the CDR3 is TGTGCCAGCAGTCCTCCTACTAGATACAATCAGCCCCAGCATTTT.

The genes are TRBV18 and TRBJ2-3, with D hard to call. CDR1 is KGHSH, CDR2 LQKENI, per germline. The V and J ends lost 0 bases and 1 base respectively, with 5 bases between them. The CDR3 is 14 residues long. As DNA, the CDR3 is TGTGCCAGCTCACCACCGTCAGGCACAGATACGCAGTATTTT. It yields the protein CASSPPSGTDTQYF.

Of note for this clone: This specimen includes other DNA sequences encoding the same CDR3. The chain joins TRBV15 to TRBJ1-2; D unresolved. V lost 0 bases and J 4 bases, leaving 3 bases between the germline ends. This CDR3 spans 12 amino acids. Germline CDR1 is LNHNV and CDR2 is YYDKDF (reference sequence). The CDR3 here is CATSRDRYGYTF. Written as DNA, the CDR3 is TGTGCCACCAGCAGAGATCGCTATGGCTACACCTTC. Full variable domain (missing parts from reference TRBV15 and TRBJ1-2): DAMVIQNPRYQVTQFGKPVTLSCSQTLNHNVMYWYQQKSSQAPKLLFHYYDKDFNNEADTPDNFQSRRPNTSFCFLDIRSPGLGDTAMYLCATSRDRYGYTFGSGTRLTVV.

CDR3 DNA: TGTGCCAGCAGTTACTCCCGGACAGGAAAGGAGACCCAGTACTTC. This translates into CASSYSRTGKETQYF. This rearrangement joins TRBV6-6 to TRBJ2-5, with 7 bases identical to TRBD1. Germline V gene data show CDR1 as MNHNY and CDR2 as SVGAGI (reference sequence). The CDR3 totals 15 residues. Germline trimming cut 0 bases from V and 5 bases from J; bases unmatched to any gene: 6.

CDR3 coding DNA: TGTGCCAGCAGTTTATTGGGCCTTACCCACTACGAGCAGTACTTC. It is translated as CASSLLGLTHYEQYF. The rearrangement joins TRBV28 to TRBJ2-7; no clear D. There are 15 residues in the CDR3. Germline values: CDR1 MDHEN, CDR2 SYDVKM. Trimming stripped 1 base from V and 3 bases from J, with 13 bases between.

DNA of the CDR3: TGTGCCAGCAGCTTAGCCCCCCTATCGAGCACTGAAGCTTTCTTT. Its translation is CASSLAPLSSTEAFF. The chain couples TRBV11-2 to TRBJ1-1; D ambiguous. CDR3 size: 15 residues. Germline V gene data show CDR1 as SGHAT and CDR2 as FQNNGV. V was trimmed by 1 base and J by 4 bases, leaving 13 bases between them.